This T cell receptor beta chain was sequenced during a study of control samples from healthy donors and cancer patients. Note on this clone: Within the sample, other DNA sequences also encode this same CDR3.

TCRdb's table, derived via immunoSEQ multiplex PCR, lists solely in-frame clones and lacks some. The sample comprises fewer than 500,000 clones, over 75% of which are singletons, and around 6.5% rests with the top ten. Germline V gene lookup returns CDR1 MDHEN and CDR2 SYDVKM. The CDR3 length is 13 residues. Trimming took 6 bases from V and 3 from J, leaving 8 bases between them. This clonotype originated in a man aged 35-49 years with head and neck cancer. Sequencing was performed on PBMCs. V usage is TRBV28 and J usage is TRBJ1-4; perhaps TRBD1 as D (6 bases). CDR3 region: CASRRQANEKLFF. CDR3 DNA: TGTGCCAGCAGGAGACAGGCTAATGAAAAACTGTTTTTT.